This TCR beta chain emerged from a study of T cells after yellow fever vaccination. Researchers made TCR cDNA using 5'RACE template switching, and this step added a universal primer site and UMIs. TCRdb called the 5' RACE reads again in MiXCR, with one record for every CDR3 protein. The sample lists over 25,000 distinct CDR3 sequences; around 5.5% were seen once. Study-wide points: In FACS-sorted repertoires, abundant clonotypes from the bulk population could appear as contaminants. By day 5 rather than day 15, the secondary response had peaked, though it was weaker.

This clonotype has a count of ten or more. The TCR comes from a man aged 25-45 years who received the YFV17D yellow fever vaccine. Sequencing used PBMCs, either bulk or a sorted T-cell subset (CD4+, CD8+, memory, or dextramer-sorted; not recorded which), obtained 15 days after the yellow fever booster vaccination.

CDR3 sequence: CASGVYEQYF. CDR3 in DNA: TGTGCCAGCGGGGTGTACGAGCAGTACTTC. J is TRBJ2-7 and V is TRBV6-1; D not resolved. Germline assignment: CDR1 MNHNS and CDR2 SASEGT. This CDR3 is built from 10 residues. V was shortened by 8 bases and J by 4 bases, with 6 bases between the two germline ends.